Listed below are T cell receptor beta chains from one sample, sequenced in a study of blood T cell repertoires in COVID-19. Sequenced by immunoSEQ multiplex PCR; TCRdb stores in-frame clones only, minus some. The sample carries around 260,000 clones, about nine tenths recorded once. The sample was peripheral blood. These receptor sequences come from a person aged 18 to 35 with COVID-19, enrolled during active disease. The CDR3 runs from the conserved cysteine through the conserved F or W. A D gene is named only where the DNA matches it firmly. Some rows have no size entry. The others give once, few or many, or a class for an expanded clone.

cdr3_nt: TGTGCCAGCAGCACCAGAGCCCCCAGGGATACGCAGTATTTT
cdr3_aa: CASSTRAPRDTQYF
clone_size: once
j_call: TRBJ2-3
d_call: -
v_call: TRBV7-2

cdr3_nt: TGTGCCAGCAGTTCTTTATCAACCGGGACTAGGAACGAGCAGTACTTC
cdr3_aa: CASSSLSTGTRNEQYF
clone_size: -
j_call: TRBJ2-7
d_call: TRBD2
v_call: TRBV27

cdr3_nt: TGTGCCAGCAGTACCGGACTAGCGGGAGGGGGAGATACGCAGTATTTT
cdr3_aa: CASSTGLAGGGDTQYF
clone_size: -
j_call: TRBJ2-3
d_call: TRBD2
v_call: TRBV11-2

cdr3_nt: TGTGCCAGCACCGCGGACAGATGGAACACTGAAGCTTTCTTT
cdr3_aa: CASTADRWNTEAFF
clone_size: -
j_call: TRBJ1-1
d_call: -
v_call: TRBV2

cdr3_nt: TGTGCTAGTGGTTTGGAACTACAGGGGGTCTACGAGCAGTACTTC
cdr3_aa: CASGLELQGVYEQYF
clone_size: -
j_call: TRBJ2-7
d_call: TRBD1
v_call: TRBV12-5

cdr3_nt: TGTGCCAGCAGTGAAAGGTGGGACAGCCGTCTGTTCCTGGACGGCTACACCTTC
cdr3_aa: CASSERWDSRLFLDGYTF
clone_size: -
j_call: TRBJ1-2
d_call: TRBD1
v_call: TRBV6-1

cdr3_nt: TGTGCCAGCTCAGTAGGCGGACAGGGGGCAGCCTACGAGCAGTACTTC
cdr3_aa: CASSVGGQGAAYEQYF
clone_size: -
j_call: TRBJ2-7
d_call: TRBD1
v_call: TRBV9

cdr3_nt: TGCAGCGTTGGGGGGGACTGGCGAACTTATGGCTACACCTTC
cdr3_aa: CSVGGDWRTYGYTF
clone_size: -
j_call: TRBJ1-2
d_call: -
v_call: TRBV29-1

cdr3_nt: TGTGCCAGCAGTTTAGCGCAGGGTGGCGAGCAGTACTTC
cdr3_aa: CASSLAQGGEQYF
clone_size: -
j_call: TRBJ2-7
d_call: -
v_call: TRBV12-3/TRBV12-4

cdr3_nt: TGTGCCAGTAGTACCTACCTGGACAGGCAAGAGACCCAGTACTTC
cdr3_aa: CASSTYLDRQETQYF
clone_size: -
j_call: TRBJ2-5
d_call: TRBD1
v_call: TRBV19

cdr3_nt: TGTGCCAGCAGTACGCTTAGCGGTTCCACAGATACGCAGTATTTT
cdr3_aa: CASSTLSGSTDTQYF
clone_size: -
j_call: TRBJ2-3
d_call: -
v_call: TRBV27

cdr3_nt: TGTGCCAGCAGTTTCGAGGGAGCGGACACTGAAGCTTTCTTT
cdr3_aa: CASSFEGADTEAFF
clone_size: -
j_call: TRBJ1-1
d_call: -
v_call: TRBV6-5

cdr3_nt: TGTGCCAGCAGTTTAGACAACTACGAGCAGTACTTC
cdr3_aa: CASSLDNYEQYF
clone_size: -
j_call: TRBJ2-7
d_call: -
v_call: TRBV12-3/TRBV12-4

cdr3_nt: TGTGCCACCAGTGGGCCTTTGGGCTACACCTTC
cdr3_aa: CATSGPLGYTF
clone_size: -
j_call: TRBJ1-2
d_call: -
v_call: TRBV24-1

cdr3_nt: TGTGCCAGCAGCGTAGCTACCGCCCCATCCTACGAGCAGTACTTC
cdr3_aa: CASSVATAPSYEQYF
clone_size: -
j_call: TRBJ2-7
d_call: -
v_call: TRBV9

cdr3_nt: TGTGCCAGCAGCTTAGATCGGGGGACCTACGAGCAGTACTTC
cdr3_aa: CASSLDRGTYEQYF
clone_size: -
j_call: TRBJ2-7
d_call: -
v_call: TRBV11-2

cdr3_nt: TGTGCCAGCAGCCCCACAGGGGGCGGCTCCTACGAGCAGTACTTC
cdr3_aa: CASSPTGGGSYEQYF
clone_size: -
j_call: TRBJ2-7
d_call: TRBD1
v_call: TRBV27

cdr3_nt: TGTGCCAGCAGCCCTAGCGGGCTCCAAGAGACCCAGTACTTC
cdr3_aa: CASSPSGLQETQYF
clone_size: -
j_call: TRBJ2-5
d_call: TRBD2
v_call: TRBV14

cdr3_nt: TGTGCCAGCAGTGAGATAAGGGGGCCCAACTATGGCTACACCTTC
cdr3_aa: CASSEIRGPNYGYTF
clone_size: once
j_call: TRBJ1-2
d_call: TRBD1
v_call: TRBV2

cdr3_nt: TGTGCCATCAGTGAGTTTCCCGGGACAGAGGGGAGGCAGCCCCAGCATTTT
cdr3_aa: CAISEFPGTEGRQPQHF
clone_size: -
j_call: TRBJ1-5
d_call: TRBD1
v_call: TRBV10-3

cdr3_nt: TGTGCCAGCAGCCACCTAGAAAGATTCGCGAAGGTTACTTACGAGCAGTACTTC
cdr3_aa: CASSHLERFAKVTYEQYF
clone_size: -
j_call: TRBJ2-7
d_call: -
v_call: TRBV3-1/TRBV3-2

cdr3_nt: TGTGCCAGCAGCGCTAGACCACAGGACAGCTCCTACGAGCAGTACTTC
cdr3_aa: CASSARPQDSSYEQYF
clone_size: few
j_call: TRBJ2-7
d_call: -
v_call: TRBV7-9

cdr3_nt: TGTGCCAGCCTTGACAGGGGGGGTGAGACCCAGTACTTC
cdr3_aa: CASLDRGGETQYF
clone_size: few
j_call: TRBJ2-5
d_call: TRBD1
v_call: TRBV7-9

cdr3_nt: TGTGCCAGCAGTGAAACTCTTAGTAGGGGTTTTGGAGAGCAGTACTTC
cdr3_aa: CASSETLSRGFGEQYF
clone_size: -
j_call: TRBJ2-7
d_call: -
v_call: TRBV6-1

cdr3_nt: TGTGCCAGCACCATACAGCAGAACACTGAAGCTTTCTTT
cdr3_aa: CASTIQQNTEAFF
clone_size: -
j_call: TRBJ1-1
d_call: -
v_call: TRBV12-3/TRBV12-4

cdr3_nt: TGCACCAGCAGCCAAGATCGCGAGACAGTTAGCAATCAGCCCCAGCATTTT
cdr3_aa: CTSSQDRETVSNQPQHF
clone_size: -
j_call: TRBJ1-5
d_call: -
v_call: TRBV1

cdr3_nt: TGTGCCAGCAGCGACACTACTAACTATGGCTACACCTTC
cdr3_aa: CASSDTTNYGYTF
clone_size: -
j_call: TRBJ1-2
d_call: -
v_call: TRBV9

cdr3_nt: TGTGCCAGCAAGCTGACAGTTAGCACAGATACGCAGTATTTT
cdr3_aa: CASKLTVSTDTQYF
clone_size: once
j_call: TRBJ2-3
d_call: -
v_call: TRBV6-5

cdr3_nt: TGTGCCAGCAGCCACCGCGGAGGGCTAGCGGGGACCTACGAGCAGTACTTC
cdr3_aa: CASSHRGGLAGTYEQYF
clone_size: once
j_call: TRBJ2-7
d_call: TRBD2
v_call: TRBV7-9

cdr3_nt: TGTGCCAGTAGTCCTGAGGACACGCTTGTCCCTGGCTACACCTTC
cdr3_aa: CASSPEDTLVPGYTF
clone_size: once
j_call: TRBJ1-2
d_call: -
v_call: TRBV19

cdr3_nt: TGTGCCAGCAGCGTAGAGGGACTAGCGGGTGAGGAGCAGTACTTC
cdr3_aa: CASSVEGLAGEEQYF
clone_size: once
j_call: TRBJ2-7
d_call: TRBD2
v_call: TRBV9